Each of the 30 T cell receptor beta chains below was sequenced from the same sample in a study of cytotoxic CD8 clonotypes in ibrutinib-treated CLL. The repertoire was sequenced with immunoSEQ multiplex PCR; TCRdb's copy has only in-frame clones and lacks some. The data contain 30,000 or so clones, 70% to 80% of them singletons. The material was PBMCs, obtained after 36 months of ibrutinib treatment. These receptors all stem from a human donor with chronic lymphocytic leukemia.

The chain recombines TRBV6-6 with TRBJ2-4; TRBD1 agrees at 7 bases. With V trimmed by 2 bases and J by 6 bases, 10 bases remained unmatched. CDR1 is MNHNY and CDR2 is SVGAGI in the germline V gene (reference sequence). The length of the CDR3 is 16 residues. In DNA form, the CDR3 reads TGTGCCAGCAGTTACCTGGTAACAGGGGTGGGAAACATTCAGTACTTC. Its translation is CASSYLVTGVGNIQYF.

J is TRBJ1-2 and V is TRBV4-1; D call uncertain. CDR3 size: 15 residues. Germline CDR1 MGHRA, CDR2 YSYEKL. Trimming left V 1 base short and J 5 bases short, with 14 bases between. The chain's CDR3 is CASSQVPASPYGYTF. The CDR3 DNA reads as TGCGCCAGCAGCCAAGTTCCGGCCTCTCCTTATGGCTACACCTTC.

The rearrangement links TRBV6-5 to TRBJ2-5, with no clear D. Germline CDR1 is MNHEY and CDR2 is SVGAGI. The CDR3 contains 14 residues. V was cut by 0 bases and J by 2 bases, with 7 bases left in between. The CDR3 sequence is CASSYSAAQETQYF. DNA for the CDR3: TGTGCCAGCAGTTACTCTGCTGCGCAAGAGACCCAGTACTTC.

The J gene is TRBJ2-3, the V gene TRBV5-6; D not certain. This CDR3 is built from 13 residues. V was clipped by 5 bases and J by 6 bases, with 13 bases between them. The germline V gene encodes CDR1 SGHDT and CDR2 YYEEEE. The CDR3 loop is CASRRSLGDTQYF. The CDR3 coding sequence is TGTGCCAGCAGACGATCGTTAGGGGATACGCAGTATTTT.

This chain links TRBV5-6 with TRBJ1-2; weak D call: TRBD1 (6 bases). Trimming stripped 7 bases from V and 9 bases from J, with 13 bases between. This CDR3 contains 11 residues. Germline loops: CDR1 SGHDT, CDR2 YYEEEE. CDR3 bases: TGTGCCAGCTTCAGAGGGGGACGCTACACCTTC. As protein: CASFRGGRYTF.

Only one count was recorded for this clone. This rearrangement joins TRBV5-1 to TRBJ1-6, with D maybe TRBD1 (5 bases). Germline CDR1 and CDR2: SGHRS and YFSETQ. The V gene lost 5 bases and the J gene lost 7 bases, with 16 bases spanning the gap. This CDR3 has 15 residues. CDR3: CASRFGGGENSPLHF. DNA for the CDR3: TGCGCCAGCAGGTTCGGTGGGGGTGAGAATTCACCCCTCCACTTT.

V usage is TRBV18 and J usage is TRBJ1-5, with D possibly TRBD1 on 6 matching bases. Germline V gene sequence: CDR1 KGHSH, CDR2 LQKENI. This CDR3 is built from 16 residues. V was cut by 2 bases and J by 0 bases, with 11 bases left in between. The DNA for the CDR3 is TGTGCCAGCTCACCAGAAGGGGGTTATAGCAATCAGCCCCAGCATTTT. Translated, it gives CASSPEGGYSNQPQHF.

The rearrangement joins TRBV5-6 to TRBJ2-7; D tentatively reads TRBD1 or TRBD2 (5 bases each). V was shortened by 0 bases and J by 8 bases, with 6 bases between the two germline ends. The CDR3 runs to 11 residues. From germline, CDR1 is SGHDT and CDR2 YYEEEE. The CDR3 is CASSLGGQQYF. The CDR3 DNA sequence: TGTGCCAGCAGCTTGGGGGGACAGCAGTACTTC.

This clone occurred once. V usage is TRBV28 and J usage is TRBJ2-1; D gene uncertain. CDR1 and CDR2 (germline): MDHEN, SYDVKM. V dropped 1 base and J dropped 8 bases, with 9 bases sitting between them. The CDR3 has 13 amino acids. In DNA, the CDR3 is TGTGCCAGCAGTTTATTGGACGAGGATGAGCAGTTCTTC. Translated, it gives CASSLLDEDEQFF.

The chain links TRBV5-1 to TRBJ2-7; D unclear. V gave up 0 bases and J gave up 4 bases, with 8 bases separating them. CDR3 length equals 13 residues. From germline, CDR1 is SGHRS and CDR2 YFSETQ. CDR3 sequence reads: CASSLDQKYEQYF. The CDR3 DNA is TGCGCCAGCAGCTTGGATCAGAAATACGAGCAGTACTTC.

This chain joins TRBV4-3 and TRBJ2-2; the D call may be TRBD1 or TRBD2 (6 bases each). CDR3 length: 17 amino acids. Trimming stripped 1 base from V and 4 bases from J, with 16 bases between. The germline gives CDR1 LGHNA, CDR2 YSLEER. The CDR3 DNA is TGCGCCAGCAGCCAAGTTGGGGCAACGGGGGCCACCGGGGAGCTGTTTTTT. Its protein product is CASSQVGATGATGELFF.

This clone showed up many times. The chain couples TRBV9 to TRBJ1-2; 10 bases map to TRBD1. The V and J ends lost 3 bases and 6 bases, in that order; junction bases with no gene match: 11. This CDR3 contains 16 residues. Per the germline V gene, CDR1 is SGDLS and CDR2 is YYNGEE. As DNA, the CDR3 is TGTGCCAGCAGCGATGGGGACAGGGGAGCAGGGGATGGCTACACCTTC. This codes for CASSDGDRGAGDGYTF. Complete variable domain (other parts from reference TRBV9 and TRBJ1-2): DSGVTQTPKHLITATGQRVTLRCSPRSGDLSVYWYQQSLDQGLQFLIQYYNGEERAKGNILERFSAQQFPDLHSELNLSSLELGDSALYFCASSDGDRGAGDGYTFGSGTRLTVV.

The V call is TRBV27, the J call TRBJ2-1; 8 bases map to TRBD2. The CDR3 consists of 15 residues. Losses at the gene ends were 7 bases for V and 9 bases for J; bases not matched to a gene: 14. Germline CDR1 reads MNHEY; CDR2 reads SMNVEV (reference sequence). In nucleotides, the CDR3 is TGTGCCAGCACCACGGGGGGGCCCGGCTCTGGTGAGCAGTTCTTC. It yields the protein CASTTGGPGSGEQFF.

The CDR3 bases are TGTGCCAGCAGCCAACCATTGGTCGATGAGCAGTTCTTC. Protein sequence: CASSQPLVDEQFF. The chain has TRBV7-9 and TRBJ2-1; D not resolved. Germline V gives CDR1 SEHNR, CDR2 FQNEAQ (reference sequence). Trimming removed 5 bases from V and 8 bases from J, with 13 bases in between. The CDR3 totals 13 residues. The full variable domain, completed using reference TRBV7-9 and TRBJ2-1, is DTGVSQNPRHKITKRGQNVTFRCDPISEHNRLYWYRQTLGQGPEFLTYFQNEAQLEKSRLLSDRFSAERPKGSFSTLEIQRTEQGDSAMYLCASSQPLVDEQFFGPGTRLTVL.

The chain uses TRBV4-2 and TRBJ1-6, with D hard to call. Germline CDR1 is LGHNA and CDR2 is YNFKEQ. The CDR3 runs 14 residues. Trimming removed 0 bases at V and 10 bases at J, with 10 bases between. DNA for the CDR3: TGTGCCAGCAGCCAAGAGAAAGGGAGGTCACCCCTCCACTTT. Its translation is CASSQEKGRSPLHF.

There are a few counts of this clone. The chain carries TRBV9 and TRBJ2-2, with D hard to call. The CDR3 is made up of 14 amino acids. Trimming stripped 0 bases from V and 4 bases from J, with 7 bases between. Germline V gene sequence: CDR1 SGDLS, CDR2 YYNGEE. The CDR3 DNA follows: TGTGCCAGCAGCGTAGAGCTGGCCACCGGGGAGCTGTTTTTT. As protein: CASSVELATGELFF.

The chain recombines TRBV7-9 with TRBJ2-5; D is uncertain. The V end was cut by 6 bases, the J end by 5 bases, with 13 bases between. The CDR3 is 13 residues long. From germline, CDR1 is SEHNR and CDR2 FQNEAQ (reference sequence). The CDR3 region has the DNA TGTGCCAGCAGGTCATACCAAGGGGAGACCCAGTACTTC. The encoded protein is CASRSYQGETQYF.

This clone was counted only a few times. This rearrangement joins TRBV13 to TRBJ2-7; TRBD2 matches 15 bases. Looked up from germline, CDR1 is PRHDT and CDR2 is FYEKMQ (reference sequence). The CDR3 is 15 amino acids. Unmatched junction bases numbered 0, after V lost 4 bases and J lost 2 bases. CDR3 sequence: CASSWTSGGAYEQYF. CDR3 sequence (DNA): TGTGCCAGCAGCTGGACTAGCGGGGGGGCCTACGAGCAGTACTTC.

The chain joins TRBV7-9 to TRBJ1-6; TRBD1 aligns across 9 bases. Germline lookup yields CDR1 SEHNR and CDR2 FQNEAQ (reference sequence). Trimming took 2 bases from V and 10 from J; bases not matched to a gene: 9. The CDR3 is 16 amino acids. The CDR3 coding sequence is TGTGCCAGCAGCTTATCCCAGGGACAGGGAGGCTCACCCCTCCACTTT. It translates to CASSLSQGQGGSPLHF.

This rearrangement joins TRBV4-1 to TRBJ1-3, with D hard to call. The CDR3 runs to 14 residues. The germline gives CDR1 MGHRA, CDR2 YSYEKL. V gave up 1 base and J gave up 1 base, with 5 bases separating them. The CDR3 DNA is TGCGCCAGCAGCCAAGTCGTTTCTGGAAACACCATATATTTT. As protein: CASSQVVSGNTIYF.

The chain joins TRBV5-1 to TRBJ1-5; D might be TRBD1 (5 bases). Trimming shortened V by 0 bases and J by 1 base, and 8 bases separated the two germline ends. Germline CDR1 and CDR2: SGHRS and YFSETQ. CDR3 length: 15 residues. The chain's CDR3 is CASSLAPGSNQPQHF. The CDR3 DNA is TGCGCCAGCAGCTTGGCCCCAGGGAGCAATCAGCCCCAGCATTTT.

The J gene is TRBJ2-1, the V gene TRBV5-6, with a possible D match to TRBD1 (5 bases). This CDR3 spans 14 amino acids. The V and J ends lost 2 bases and 4 bases respectively, with 10 bases between them. Germline loops: CDR1 SGHDT, CDR2 YYEEEE. This chain's CDR3 is CASSFGQSYNEQFF. The DNA for the CDR3 is TGTGCCAGCAGCTTTGGACAATCATACAATGAGCAGTTCTTC. Full variable domain (outside the CDR3, taken from reference TRBV5-6 and TRBJ2-1): DAGVTQSPTHLIKTRGQQVTLRCSPKSGHDTVSWYQQALGQGPQFIFQYYEEEERQRGNFPDRFSGHQFPNYSSELNVNALLLGDSALYLCASSFGQSYNEQFFGPGTRLTVL.

The J gene is TRBJ1-6, the V gene TRBV27, with 7 nucleotides matching TRBD1. The CDR3 is 13 residues long. Looked up from germline, CDR1 is MNHEY and CDR2 is SMNVEV (reference sequence). V shed 6 bases, J shed 13 bases, and the junction held 9 bases outside the gene matches. CDR3 sequence (DNA): TGTGCCAGCAGCTACAGGGGTGTTCTGCCCCTCCACTTT. Amino acids: CASSYRGVLPLHF.

The chain uses TRBV2 and TRBJ2-2; D perhaps matches TRBD1 (6 bases). V was clipped by 6 bases and J by 0 bases, with 23 bases between them. The CDR3 length is 19 residues. Germline V gene data show CDR1 as SNHLY and CDR2 as FYNNEI. CDR3 in DNA: TGTGCCAGCAGCTTCCCGGGACATCCTCCTCTCACGAACACCGGGGAGCTGTTTTTT. Its translation is CASSFPGHPPLTNTGELFF.

The rearrangement joins TRBV18 to TRBJ1-6; weak D call: TRBD1 (6 bases). The germline V gene has CDR1 KGHSH and CDR2 LQKENI. Trimming removed 2 bases at V and 0 bases at J, with 11 bases between. CDR3 size: 17 residues. CDR3 region: CASSPLTGPSYNSPLHF. DNA for the CDR3: TGTGCCAGCTCACCATTGACAGGCCCCTCCTATAATTCACCCCTCCACTTT.

This clone was detected only a few times. This chain links TRBV9 with TRBJ1-6; no reliable D call. The CDR3 runs to 16 residues. Trimming pared 3 bases from V and 3 bases from J, leaving 13 bases between. CDR1 is SGDLS, CDR2 YYNGEE, per germline. This CDR3 reads CASSAPDTNYNSPLHF. As DNA, the CDR3 is TGTGCCAGCAGCGCCCCTGACACGAACTATAATTCACCCCTCCACTTT.

The chain couples TRBV4-3 to TRBJ2-7; D is possibly TRBD2 (7 bases). Trimming took off 4 bases at V and 2 bases at J, with 15 bases between the two ends. The CDR3 consists of 15 residues. The V gene's germline CDR1 is LGHNA and CDR2 YSLEER. CDR3 loop: CASSPYRGAAYEQYF. CDR3 DNA: TGCGCCAGCAGCCCCTATCGGGGGGCTGCCTACGAGCAGTACTTC.

The chain has TRBV19 and TRBJ2-1, with D hard to call. Germline values: CDR1 LNHDA, CDR2 SQIVND (reference sequence). The V end lost 3 bases, the J end lost 4 bases, and 13 bases lay between the germline ends. The CDR3 runs 15 residues. CDR3: CASSIVFVSYNEQFF. The CDR3 DNA sequence: TGTGCCAGTAGTATTGTATTTGTCTCTTACAATGAGCAGTTCTTC.

For this clone: Other DNA sequences in the same sample also yield this CDR3. The V call is TRBV27, the J call TRBJ2-3, with D unresolved. Trimming shortened V by 1 base and J by 3 bases, and 5 bases separated the two germline ends. The length of the CDR3 is 13 residues. The germline CDR1 and CDR2 sequences are MNHEY and SMNVEV (reference sequence). The CDR3 nucleotides are TGTGCCAGCAGTTTATTAGGAACAGATACGCAGTATTTT. It encodes CASSLLGTDTQYF.

This clone was detected once. This sequence joins TRBV27 and TRBJ2-7, with D possibly being TRBD1 (5 bases). V lost 5 bases to trimming and J lost 9 bases, with 17 bases between them. Germline V gene lookup returns CDR1 MNHEY and CDR2 SMNVEV (reference sequence). This CDR3 has 13 residues. The CDR3 reads CASSPLGQGGQYF. CDR3 nucleotides: TGTGCCAGCAGTCCCCTCGGGCAGGGCGGGCAGTACTTC.